Reported below is one TCR beta chain. This sample is part of a study of T cell responses to AZD1222 COVID-19 vaccine. Using immunoSEQ multiplex PCR, the repertoire was profiled, and TCRdb retains in-frame clones only, with some absent. The table has 110,000 to 150,000 clones, 85% to 95% seen once. The trim removed 7 bases at V and 2 bases at J, leaving 5 bases unmatched. The germline V gene encodes CDR1 MNHEY and CDR2 SMNVEV (reference sequence). CDR3 length: 13 residues. The sample in question was peripheral blood, obtained on day 0 of AZD1222 vaccination. The sequence came from an adult in good health. V gene TRBV27 combines with J gene TRBJ2-7; 7 nucleotides agree with TRBD2. CDR3 in DNA: TGTGCCAGCAAGAAAACTAGCGCCTACGAGCAGTACTTC. It yields the protein CASKKTSAYEQYF.